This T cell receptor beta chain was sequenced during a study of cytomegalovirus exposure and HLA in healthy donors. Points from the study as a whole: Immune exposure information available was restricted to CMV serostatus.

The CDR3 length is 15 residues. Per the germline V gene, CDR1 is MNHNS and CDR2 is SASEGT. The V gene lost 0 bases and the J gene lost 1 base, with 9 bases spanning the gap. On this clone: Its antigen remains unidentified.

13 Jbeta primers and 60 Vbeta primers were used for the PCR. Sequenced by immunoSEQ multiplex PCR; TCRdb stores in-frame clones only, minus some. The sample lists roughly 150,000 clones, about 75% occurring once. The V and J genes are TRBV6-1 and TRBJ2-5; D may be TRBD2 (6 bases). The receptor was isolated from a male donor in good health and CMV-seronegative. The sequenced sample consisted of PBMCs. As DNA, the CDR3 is TGTGCCAGCAGTGAAGCCAGGGACTCCCAAGAGACCCAGTACTTC. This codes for CASSEARDSQETQYF.